What follows is one T cell receptor (beta chain) and its context. The data were obtained in a study of T cells expressing NK-cell markers. Study in general: Source material for TCR beta repertoires consisted of sorted CD3+CD56+NKG2C+, CD3+CD56+NKG2C- and CD3+CD56-NKG2C+ T cells.

Each CDR3 protein gets one entry in TCRdb, which reprocessed the 5' RACE reads and gives no DNA. Its clone listing holds 300,000 to 450,000 distinct CDR3 sequences. The CDR3 consists of 13 residues. CDR1 and CDR2 from the germline V gene are MNHNY and SVGAGI (reference sequence). The receptor was isolated from a man aged 18-75 years in good health. The specimen was blood T cells: a sorted CD56 or NKG2C T cell subset, CD4+ or CD8+ T cells, or bulk PBMC T cells (not recorded which). The chain recombines TRBV6-6 with TRBJ1-5. CDR3 sequence reads: CASGPSNHQPQHF.